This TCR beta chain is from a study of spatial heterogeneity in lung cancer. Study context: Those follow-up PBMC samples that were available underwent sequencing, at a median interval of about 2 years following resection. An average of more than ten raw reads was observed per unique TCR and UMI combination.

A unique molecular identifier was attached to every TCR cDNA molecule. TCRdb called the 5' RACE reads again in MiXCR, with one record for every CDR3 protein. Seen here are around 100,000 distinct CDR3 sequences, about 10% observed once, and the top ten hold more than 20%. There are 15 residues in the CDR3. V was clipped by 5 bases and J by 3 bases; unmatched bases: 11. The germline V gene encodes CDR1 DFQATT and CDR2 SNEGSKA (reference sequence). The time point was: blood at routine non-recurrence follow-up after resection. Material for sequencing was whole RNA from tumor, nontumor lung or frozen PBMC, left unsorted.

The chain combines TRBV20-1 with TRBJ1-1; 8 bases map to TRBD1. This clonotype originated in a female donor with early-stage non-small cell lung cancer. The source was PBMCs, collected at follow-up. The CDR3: CSAPRPGQAYTEAFF. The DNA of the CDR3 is TGCAGTGCTCCACGTCCGGGACAGGCGTACACTGAAGCTTTCTTT.